One sample yielded the 16 T cell receptor beta chains listed below, sequenced in a study of T cells in Graves' hyperthyroidism and ophthalmopathy. TCR beta CDR3 region amplification was performed from RNA transcripts. The HTBI primer set served for first-round RT-PCR of the TCR CDR3. TCRdb itself ran the multiplex PCR reads through MiXCR, one entry per CDR3 protein. The repertoire holds approximately 380,000 distinct CDR3 sequences, with approximately 19% as singletons. The sequenced sample consisted of blood. All receptors come from a woman younger than 30 with Graves' hyperthyroidism.

This clonotype was recorded a few times. The J gene is TRBJ2-7, the V gene TRBV3-1; TRBD2 aligns across 10 bases. The CDR3 loop spans 17 amino acids. Germline lookup yields CDR1 LGHDT and CDR2 YNNKEL (reference sequence). J was trimmed by 3 bases and V by 4 bases; bases with no gene match: 12. The CDR3 here is CASSPTVRTSGYYEQYF. DNA for the CDR3: TGTGCCAGCAGCCCGACTGTCCGGACTAGCGGTTACTACGAGCAGTACTTC.

In its sample, this clonotype was seen many times. This chain uses TRBV11-1 with TRBJ1-1; a possible D gene is TRBD1 (5 bases). V shed 1 base and J shed 4 bases, with 7 bases lying between them. The CDR3 runs to 13 residues. Germline V CDR1 and CDR2: SGHAT, FQDESV (reference sequence). The CDR3 DNA reads as TGTGCCAGCAGCTTAGGGGGGATCACTGAAGCTTTCTTT. It specifies CASSLGGITEAFF.

About this clonotype itself: The missing conserved phenylalanine or tryptophan at the end of this CDR3 makes a read error likely. The chain joins TRBV6-1 to TRBJ1-5, with D uncertain. The length of the CDR3 is 13 residues. Germline V gene lookup returns CDR1 MNHNS and CDR2 SASEGT. In DNA, the CDR3 is TGTCCCAGCAGAGAGGGTAGCAATCAGCCCCAGCATTTG. The encoded protein is CPSREGSNQPQHL.

Ten or more counts support this clonotype. V is TRBV6-2 or TRBV6-3 and J is TRBJ2-7; 13 nucleotides agree with TRBD2. The CDR3 is 16 residues long. The germline V gene encodes CDR1 MNHEY and CDR2 SVGEGT. V shed 6 bases and J 3 bases; nucleotides not matched to a gene: 8. Here the CDR3 DNA reads TGTGCCAGCAGCCGGAGACTAGCGGGGGGATTCTACGAGCAGTACTTC. Protein product: CASSRRLAGGFYEQYF.

In its sample, this clonotype was seen many times. The rearrangement uses TRBV2 and TRBJ1-1; TRBD1 matches 9 bases. CDR3 size: 14 residues. Per germline, CDR1 SNHLY and CDR2 FYNNEI. V was pared by 6 bases and J by 4 bases, with 6 bases of the junction left unmatched. The CDR3 DNA sequence: TGTGCCAGCAGCCGGACAGGGGCGGGCACTGAAGCTTTCTTT. Translating gives CASSRTGAGTEAFF. The whole variable domain, remainder taken from reference TRBV2 and TRBJ1-1, is EPEVTQTPSHQVTQMGQEVILRCVPISNHLYFYWYRQILGQKVEFLVSFYNNEISEKSEIFDDQFSVERPDGSNFTLKIRSTKLEDSAMYFCASSRTGAGTEAFFGQGTRLTVV.

The V and J genes are TRBV5-4 and TRBJ2-6; 8 positions agree with TRBD1. Germline assignment: CDR1 SGHNT and CDR2 YYREEE (reference sequence). CDR3 length: 17 amino acids. V lost 1 base and J lost 2; bases outside the gene matches: 5. DNA for the CDR3: TGTGCCAGCAGCTTGATGCAGGGGGCGCCTGGGGCCAACGTCCTGACTTTC. Protein: CASSLMQGAPGANVLTF.

V usage is TRBV6-1 and J usage is TRBJ1-2; D perhaps matches TRBD1 (6 bases). The germline V and J ends were trimmed by 7 bases and 2 bases, with 11 bases remaining between them. Germline lookup yields CDR1 MNHNS and CDR2 SASEGT. The CDR3 spans 13 residues. The CDR3 DNA reads as TGTGCCAGCACCCACACAGGGAACTATGGCTACACCTTC. This encodes CASTHTGNYGYTF.

This sequence joins TRBV12-3 or TRBV12-4 and TRBJ2-7; perhaps TRBD1 as D (5 bases). The CDR3 covers 12 residues. Trimming took 8 bases from V and 1 from J, leaving 9 bases between them. CDR3 in amino acids: CASGAPSYEQYF. The CDR3 DNA sequence: TGTGCCAGCGGGGCCCCTTCCTACGAGCAGTACTTC.

At least ten counts were recorded for this clonotype. The gene calls are TRBV7-8 and TRBJ2-2; D is possibly TRBD1 (6 bases). CDR1 SGHVS and CDR2 FQNEAQ come from the germline V gene. Trimming cost V 2 bases and J 6 bases, with 10 bases left between them. The CDR3 spans 14 residues. The CDR3: CASSLRGGPGELFF. The CDR3 region has the DNA TGTGCCAGCAGCTTACGAGGGGGACCCGGGGAGCTGTTTTTT.

This clonotype has ten or more counts. The chain combines TRBV30 with TRBJ2-7; D tentatively reads TRBD1 or TRBD2 (5 bases each). This CDR3 spans 10 amino acids. Germline CDR1 reads GTSNPN; CDR2 reads SVGIG (reference sequence). CDR3 amino acids: CAGGGYEQYF. The CDR3, as DNA: TGTGCTGGGGGTGGTTACGAGCAGTACTTC.

This clonotype was seen many times. This sequence joins TRBV7-9 and TRBJ2-7; a possible D gene is TRBD1 (6 bases). This CDR3 contains 15 residues. The V gene's germline CDR1 is SEHNR and CDR2 FQNEAQ (reference sequence). V shed 6 bases and J shed 0 bases, with 15 bases lying between them. Here the CDR3 reads CASSGTGISSYEQYF. The CDR3, as DNA: TGTGCCAGCAGTGGTACAGGGATAAGCTCCTACGAGCAGTACTTC. The whole variable domain, filled in from reference TRBV7-9 and TRBJ2-7, reads DTGVSQNPRHKITKRGQNVTFRCDPISEHNRLYWYRQTLGQGPEFLTYFQNEAQLEKSRLLSDRFSAERPKGSFSTLEIQRTEQGDSAMYLCASSGTGISSYEQYFGPGTRLTVT.

This clonotype was recorded many times. CDR3 loop: CSASRRETQYF. The CDR3 DNA follows: TGCAGTGCTTCTAGACGCGAGACCCAGTACTTC. This chain uses TRBV20-1 with TRBJ2-5; D not resolved. V shed 5 bases and J shed 5 bases, with 9 bases lying between them. The CDR3 extends over 11 amino acids. CDR1 and CDR2 from the germline V gene are DFQATT and SNEGSKA (reference sequence).

The chain combines TRBV18 with TRBJ1-2; a possible D gene is TRBD1 (5 bases). The CDR3 contains 12 residues. V gave up 0 bases and J gave up 7 bases, with 6 bases separating them. Germline CDR1 reads KGHSH; CDR2 reads LQKENI. The CDR3 nucleotides are TGTGCCAGCTCACCACCACAGGTTGGCTACACCTTC. This gives the protein CASSPPQVGYTF. The complete variable domain, with remaining parts taken from reference TRBV18 and TRBJ1-2, reads NAGVMQNPRHLVRRRGQEARLRCSPMKGHSHVYWYRQLPEEGLKFMVYLQKENIIDESGMPKERFSAEFPKEGPSILRIQQVVRGDSAAYFCASSPPQVGYTFGSGTRLTVV.

This clonotype was seen ten or more times. The chain is built from TRBV19 and TRBJ1-5, with D unresolved. The V end was cut by 11 bases, the J end by 1 base, with 3 bases between. The CDR3 covers 10 residues. Germline-derived CDR1 and CDR2 are LNHDA and SQIVND (reference sequence). In DNA, the CDR3 is TGTGCCCAGAGCAATCAGCCCCAGCATTTT. Translation: CAQSNQPQHF.

This clonotype showed up many times. The chain recombines TRBV12-3 or TRBV12-4 with TRBJ2-1; TRBD1 is a possible D gene (6 bases). CDR3 length: 15 amino acids. V was cut by 1 base and J by 5 bases, with 12 bases left in between. The CDR3 DNA sequence: TGTGCCAGCAGTTTAGTAGGGGGAATTAACAATGAGCAGTTCTTC. Its translation: CASSLVGGINNEQFF.

The rearrangement joins TRBV19 to TRBJ2-2; the match to TRBD1 covers 11 bases. This CDR3 contains 14 residues. Germline V gene lookup returns CDR1 LNHDA and CDR2 SQIVND (reference sequence). With 8 bases clipped from V and 3 bases from J, the junction kept 2 bases outside the gene matches. CDR3 amino acids: CASGDRGYTGELFF. CDR3 in DNA: TGTGCCAGTGGGGACAGGGGGTACACCGGGGAGCTGTTTTTT.